Below, one TCR beta chain is given with its context. Libraries were prepared by immunoSEQ multiplex PCR; TCRdb keeps only in-frame clonotypes and omits some of them. The sample includes 75,000 to 95,000 clones, approximately 90% of them seen just once. This sample was taken from a study of T cell changes during pregnancy in multiple sclerosis. The CDR3 consists of 13 residues. V gave up 3 bases and J gave up 9 bases, with 12 bases separating them. Per germline, CDR1 MNHEY and CDR2 SMNVEV (reference sequence). The receptor was isolated from a female donor with multiple sclerosis, enrolled in a pregnancy study. This specimen consisted of peripheral blood, obtained before pregnancy. This sequence joins TRBV27 and TRBJ1-5; no clear D gene. CDR3 DNA: TGTGCCAGCAGTTTTGGCAGTATATGGCCCCAGCATTTT. Translating it yields CASSFGSIWPQHF.